These 25 T cell receptor beta chains were sequenced from one sample in a study of cytomegalovirus exposure and HLA in healthy donors. Using immunoSEQ multiplex PCR, the repertoire was profiled, and TCRdb retains in-frame clones only, with some absent. The sample carries around 300,000 clones, approximately 90% recorded once. Sequencing input: PBMCs. Source of these receptors: a woman aged 18-29 years in good health and CMV-seronegative.

The chain is built from TRBV6-5 and TRBJ1-2, with D hard to call. In germline, CDR1 is MNHEY, CDR2 SVGAGI. CDR3 length equals 11 residues. V shed 4 bases and J shed 8 bases, with 8 bases lying between them. The CDR3 spells CASSSTAGYTF. The CDR3 region has the DNA TGTGCCAGCAGTTCGACTGCCGGCTACACCTTC.

The chain is built from TRBV6-1 and TRBJ1-5; TRBD1 is a possible D gene (5 bases). Germline V gene lookup returns CDR1 MNHNS and CDR2 SASEGT. This CDR3 has 15 amino acids. Trimming shortened V by 7 bases and J by 6 bases, and 19 bases separated the two germline ends. CDR3 DNA sequence: TGTGCCAGCACGTTCGGACAAGGGGTTGGTCAGCCCCAGCATTTT. It yields the protein CASTFGQGVGQPQHF.

This chain uses TRBV10-3 with TRBJ2-7; TRBD2 agrees at 9 bases. The CDR3 consists of 14 residues. CDR1 is ENHRY, CDR2 SYGVKD, per germline. V was pared by 6 bases and J by 1 base, with 4 bases of the junction left unmatched. DNA of the CDR3: TGTGCCATCAGGGGGCGGGAGGGTTCCTACGAGCAGTACTTC. Translation gives CAIRGREGSYEQYF.

This clone has a handful of counts. J is TRBJ1-2 and V is TRBV5-4; 8 bases agree with TRBD1. Germline trimming cut 6 bases from V and 8 bases from J; bases unmatched to any gene: 9. This CDR3 comprises 13 residues. From germline, CDR1 is SGHNT and CDR2 YYREEE (reference sequence). The CDR3 sequence: CASTSDRETGYTF. The CDR3, as DNA: TGTGCCAGCACCTCGGACAGGGAGACGGGCTACACCTTC.

The rearrangement links TRBV28 to TRBJ2-2, with D perhaps matching TRBD1 (6 bases). This CDR3 region has 13 residues. CDR1 and CDR2 from the germline V gene are MDHEN and SYDVKM. The V and J ends lost 5 bases and 5 bases respectively, with 9 bases between them. In DNA, the CDR3 is TGTGCCAGCAGTAATACAGGGACCGGGGAGCTGTTTTTT. Protein sequence: CASSNTGTGELFF.

This clone showed up just once. The chain employs TRBV5-4 and TRBJ2-7; no firm D call. The germline gives CDR1 SGHNT, CDR2 YYREEE (reference sequence). V lost 4 bases and J 2 bases, leaving 10 bases between the germline ends. This CDR3 has 13 amino acids. The CDR3: CASSTEQPYEQYF. The CDR3 coding sequence is TGTGCCAGCAGCACGGAGCAGCCCTACGAGCAGTACTTC.

J is TRBJ2-3 and V is TRBV6-5; 8 bases match TRBD1. From germline, CDR1 is MNHEY and CDR2 SVGAGI. Unmatched junction bases numbered 5, after V lost 10 bases and J lost 5 bases. The CDR3 runs to 12 residues. The CDR3 is CANGQGEDTQYF. CDR3 DNA sequence: TGTGCCAACGGACAGGGTGAAGATACGCAGTATTTT.

V and J are TRBV9 and TRBJ2-5; possible D gene TRBD2, 7 bases. From germline, CDR1 is SGDLS and CDR2 YYNGEE. The V and J ends lost 3 bases and 0 bases respectively, with 24 bases between them. The length of the CDR3 is 19 residues. The DNA for the CDR3 is TGTGCCAGCAGCGAGGGGGTGGGGACTAAAATGACAAACCAAGAGACCCAGTACTTC. This sequence encodes CASSEGVGTKMTNQETQYF.

Regarding this clone: Other DNA sequences in the same sample also yield this CDR3. This sequence joins TRBV30 and TRBJ2-7, with TRBD1 matching over 7 bases. V gave up 7 bases and J gave up 4 bases; unmatched junction bases: 4. Germline lookup yields CDR1 GTSNPN and CDR2 SVGIG (reference sequence). CDR3 length: 11 residues. This chain's CDR3 is CAFGQEYEQYF. Here the CDR3 DNA reads TGTGCCTTTGGACAGGAGTACGAGCAGTACTTC.

The chain carries TRBV28 and TRBJ1-6; D is unresolved. CDR3 length: 14 amino acids. V dropped 6 bases and J dropped 7 bases, with 13 bases sitting between them. The germline V gene has CDR1 MDHEN and CDR2 SYDVKM. CDR3 bases: TGTGCCAGCAGAGAGCGGGCTTGGAATTCACCCCTCCACTTT. Amino acid sequence: CASRERAWNSPLHF.

Points on this clone: An end of the junction differs from the germline gene, which may be a read error. The V gene is TRBV2, the J gene TRBJ2-3, with TRBD1 identical over 8 bases. Germline V gives CDR1 SNHLY, CDR2 FYNNEI. The CDR3 length is 11 residues. The CDR3 nucleotides are TGTGCCAGCAGTAGCAGGGGGCCGGATCTCTTT. Its translation is CASSSRGPDLF.

This chain uses TRBV30 with TRBJ2-7, with a weak D call TRBD1 (5 bases). V was shortened by 0 bases and J by 10 bases, with 10 bases between the two germline ends. This CDR3 has 11 residues. From germline, CDR1 is GTSNPN and CDR2 SVGIG (reference sequence). This chain's CDR3 is CAWSVQVLQYF. Here the CDR3 DNA reads TGTGCCTGGAGTGTACAGGTCTTACAGTACTTC.

The chain combines TRBV6-5 with TRBJ1-1, with a possible D match to TRBD1 (6 bases). With 0 bases removed from V and 0 bases from J, the gap between germline ends came to 11 bases. The germline CDR1 and CDR2 sequences are MNHEY and SVGAGI. This CDR3 comprises 16 residues. The CDR3 loop is CASSYSGGGLNTEAFF. Here the CDR3 DNA reads TGTGCCAGCAGTTACTCTGGTGGGGGCTTGAACACTGAAGCTTTCTTT.

In this sample, this clone turned up once. The genes are TRBV7-9 and TRBJ1-5, with 11 bases aligning to TRBD1. V lost 5 bases to trimming and J lost 7 bases; unmatched junction nucleotides: 4. The CDR3 spans 14 residues. Germline CDR1 SEHNR, CDR2 FQNEAQ (reference sequence). The CDR3, as DNA: TGTGCCAGCAGCCGGGACAGGGGGACACAGCCCCAGCATTTT. It codes for CASSRDRGTQPQHF.

This chain joins TRBV2 and TRBJ2-7; weak D call: TRBD2 (5 bases). This CDR3 spans 13 amino acids. CDR1 and CDR2 (germline): SNHLY, FYNNEI. V lost 6 bases and J 2 bases, leaving 11 bases between the germline ends. CDR3 in DNA: TGTGCCAGCAGACTTAGCGTCACCTACGAGCAGTACTTC. Translating gives CASRLSVTYEQYF.

A few counts support this clone. CDR3: CASSWGTGQYGYTF. CDR3 coding DNA: TGTGCCAGCAGCTGGGGGACAGGACAATATGGCTACACCTTC. V gene TRBV7-9 combines with J gene TRBJ1-2, with TRBD1 identical over 8 bases. The V segment lost 4 bases and the J segment 5 bases; nucleotides outside the gene matches: 6. CDR1 and CDR2 (germline): SEHNR, FQNEAQ (reference sequence). This CDR3 is built from 14 residues.

The chain combines TRBV13 with TRBJ2-1; the D gene is possibly TRBD1 (5 bases). The germline V and J ends were trimmed by 0 bases and 6 bases, with 18 bases remaining between them. Germline-derived CDR1 and CDR2 are PRHDT and FYEKMQ (reference sequence). The CDR3 runs 17 residues. CDR3 residues: CASSLGPSSGQGNEQFF. The CDR3 coding sequence is TGTGCCAGCAGCTTAGGCCCCTCGTCAGGGCAGGGCAATGAGCAGTTCTTC.

The rearrangement uses TRBV12-5 and TRBJ1-5, with D possibly TRBD1 on 5 matching bases. Germline V lookup: CDR1 LGHNT, CDR2 FRNRAP. The CDR3 sequence is 13 residues long. Trimming removed 6 bases at V and 2 bases at J, with 8 bases between. CDR3: CASGPGGNQPQHF. For the CDR3, the DNA is TGTGCTAGTGGGCCGGGGGGCAATCAGCCCCAGCATTTT.

The chain uses TRBV7-9 and TRBJ2-7, with 8 bases matching TRBD1. J was trimmed by 3 bases and V by 5 bases; bases with no gene match: 9. Germline-derived CDR1 and CDR2 are SEHNR and FQNEAQ (reference sequence). The CDR3 covers 15 residues. CDR3 amino acids: CASSNPGQVDYEQYF. Written as DNA, the CDR3 is TGTGCCAGCAGCAACCCGGGACAGGTGGACTACGAGCAGTACTTC. Based on the CDR3 plus reference TRBV7-9 and TRBJ2-7, the full variable domain is DTGVSQNPRHKITKRGQNVTFRCDPISEHNRLYWYRQTLGQGPEFLTYFQNEAQLEKSRLLSDRFSAERPKGSFSTLEIQRTEQGDSAMYLCASSNPGQVDYEQYFGPGTRLTVT.

The chain carries TRBV19 and TRBJ2-3, with 7 nucleotides matching TRBD1. This CDR3 comprises 14 residues. V lost 6 bases, J lost 2 bases, and 5 bases stayed unmatched. Per the germline V gene, CDR1 is LNHDA and CDR2 is SQIVND (reference sequence). CDR3 residues: CASSMGTDTDTQYF. The CDR3 nucleotides are TGTGCCAGTAGCATGGGGACAGACACAGATACGCAGTATTTT.

This rearrangement joins TRBV5-6 to TRBJ1-1; possibly TRBD1 for D (6 bases). The CDR3 runs 14 residues. The V end was cut by 3 bases, the J end by 5 bases, with 14 bases between. Per the germline V gene, CDR1 is SGHDT and CDR2 is YYEEEE. The CDR3 sequence: CASSSGVKGTEAFF. The CDR3 nucleotides read TGTGCCAGCAGCTCAGGGGTTAAGGGGACTGAAGCTTTCTTT. Variable domain in full (rest from reference TRBV5-6 and TRBJ1-1): DAGVTQSPTHLIKTRGQQVTLRCSPKSGHDTVSWYQQALGQGPQFIFQYYEEEERQRGNFPDRFSGHQFPNYSSELNVNALLLGDSALYLCASSSGVKGTEAFFGQGTRLTVV.

The chain carries TRBV5-4 and TRBJ2-1; 11 bases match TRBD2. Trimming at V came to 5 bases and at J to 9 bases, leaving 13 bases not matched to a gene. Germline lookup yields CDR1 SGHNT and CDR2 YYREEE (reference sequence). The CDR3 contains 16 residues. The CDR3 DNA follows: TGTGCCAGCAGGCGGGACAGCGAACTAGCGGGAGCTGAGCAGTTCTTC. Translating gives CASRRDSELAGAEQFF.

The V and J genes are TRBV7-2 and TRBJ2-3; 7 bases are shared with TRBD2. The CDR3 loop spans 12 amino acids. Unmatched junction bases numbered 1, after V lost 5 bases and J lost 5 bases. CDR1 is SGHTA and CDR2 is FQGNSA in the germline V gene. In DNA form, the CDR3 reads TGTGCCAGCAGCCCGGGGGGAGATACGCAGTATTTT. Residues: CASSPGGDTQYF.

The chain couples TRBV6-1 to TRBJ1-4; D not certain. CDR3 length equals 13 residues. Germline V gene sequence: CDR1 MNHNS, CDR2 SASEGT. V lost 7 bases to trimming and J lost 5 bases, with 11 bases between them. In DNA form, the CDR3 reads TGTGCCAGCAACCCCAGTCCCAATGAAAAACTGTTTTTT. The encoded protein is CASNPSPNEKLFF.

The chain employs TRBV7-2 and TRBJ1-2; D not resolved. Per germline, CDR1 SGHTA and CDR2 FQGNSA. V lost 1 base to trimming and J lost 3 bases, with 18 bases between them. The CDR3 runs 17 residues. The DNA of the CDR3 is TGTGCCAGCAGCTTAGGATTCCCTCGGGGTGCGGACTATGGCTACACCTTC. Translating it yields CASSLGFPRGADYGYTF.